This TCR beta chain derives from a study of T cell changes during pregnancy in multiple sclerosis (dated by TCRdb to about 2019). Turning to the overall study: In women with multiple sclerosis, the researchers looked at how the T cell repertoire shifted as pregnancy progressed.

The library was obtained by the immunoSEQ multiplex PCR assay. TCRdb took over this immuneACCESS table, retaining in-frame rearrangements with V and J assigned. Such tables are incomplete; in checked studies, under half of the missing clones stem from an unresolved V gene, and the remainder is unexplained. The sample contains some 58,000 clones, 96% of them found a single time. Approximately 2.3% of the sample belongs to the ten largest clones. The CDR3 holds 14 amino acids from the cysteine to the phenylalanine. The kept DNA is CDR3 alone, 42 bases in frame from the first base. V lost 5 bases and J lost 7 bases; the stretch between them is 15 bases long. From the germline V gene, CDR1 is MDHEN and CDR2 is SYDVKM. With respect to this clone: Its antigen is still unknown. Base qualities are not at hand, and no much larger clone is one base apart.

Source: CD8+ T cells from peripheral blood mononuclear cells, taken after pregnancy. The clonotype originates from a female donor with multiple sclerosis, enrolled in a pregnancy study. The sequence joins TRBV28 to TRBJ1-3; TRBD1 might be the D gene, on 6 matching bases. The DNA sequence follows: TGTGCCAGCAGTCTGACAGGAACCGGGAACACCATATATTTT. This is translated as CASSLTGTGNTIYF.